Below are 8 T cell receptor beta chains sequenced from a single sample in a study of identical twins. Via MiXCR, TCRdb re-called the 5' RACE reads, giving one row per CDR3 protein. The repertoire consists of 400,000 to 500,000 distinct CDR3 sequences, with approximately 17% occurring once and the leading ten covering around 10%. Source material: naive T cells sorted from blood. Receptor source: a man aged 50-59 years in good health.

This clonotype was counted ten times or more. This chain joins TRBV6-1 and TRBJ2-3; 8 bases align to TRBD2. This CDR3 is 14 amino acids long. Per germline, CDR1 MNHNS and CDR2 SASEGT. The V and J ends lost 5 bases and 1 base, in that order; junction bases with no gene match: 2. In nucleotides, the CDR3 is TGTGCCAGCAGTCTGACTAGCGGCACAGATACGCAGTATTTT. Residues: CASSLTSGTDTQYF.

The CDR3 spells CASRRGASNNEQFF. The CDR3 nucleotides read TGCGCCAGCAGGAGGGGGGCGTCTAACAATGAGCAGTTCTTC. The V and J genes are TRBV10-2 and TRBJ2-1; D is tentatively TRBD1 or TRBD2 (6 bases each). The CDR3 spans 14 residues. V lost 6 bases, J lost 5 bases, and 14 bases lay in between. Germline assignment: CDR1 WSHSY and CDR2 SAAADI.

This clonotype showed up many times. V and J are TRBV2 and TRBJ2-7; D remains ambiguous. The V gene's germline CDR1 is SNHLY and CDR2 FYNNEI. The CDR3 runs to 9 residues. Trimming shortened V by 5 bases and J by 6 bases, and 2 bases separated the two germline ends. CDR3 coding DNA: TGTGCCAGCAGTTCCGAGCAGTACTTC. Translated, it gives CASSSEQYF. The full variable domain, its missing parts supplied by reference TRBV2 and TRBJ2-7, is EPEVTQTPSHQVTQMGQEVILRCVPISNHLYFYWYRQILGQKVEFLVSFYNNEISEKSEIFDDQFSVERPDGSNFTLKIRSTKLEDSAMYFCASSSEQYFGPGTRLTVT.

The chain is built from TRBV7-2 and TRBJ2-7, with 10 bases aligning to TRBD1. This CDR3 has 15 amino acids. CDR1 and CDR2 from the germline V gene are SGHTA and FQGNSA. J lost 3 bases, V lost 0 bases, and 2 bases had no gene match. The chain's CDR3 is CASSLAGTGVYEQYF. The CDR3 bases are TGTGCCAGCAGCTTAGCCGGGACAGGGGTCTACGAGCAGTACTTC.

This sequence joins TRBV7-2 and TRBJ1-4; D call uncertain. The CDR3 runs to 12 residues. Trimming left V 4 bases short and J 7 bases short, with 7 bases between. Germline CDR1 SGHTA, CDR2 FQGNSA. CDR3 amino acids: CASSSTAEKLFF. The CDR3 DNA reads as TGTGCCAGCAGCTCCACAGCTGAAAAACTGTTTTTT.

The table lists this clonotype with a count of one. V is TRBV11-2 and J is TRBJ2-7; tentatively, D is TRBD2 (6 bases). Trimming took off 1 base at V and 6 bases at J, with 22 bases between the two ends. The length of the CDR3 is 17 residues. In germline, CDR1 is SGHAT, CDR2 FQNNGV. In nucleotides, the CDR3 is TGTGCCAGCAGCTTAGTATTGGTTCGGGACTCTTTCCCCGAGCAGTACTTC. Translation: CASSLVLVRDSFPEQYF.

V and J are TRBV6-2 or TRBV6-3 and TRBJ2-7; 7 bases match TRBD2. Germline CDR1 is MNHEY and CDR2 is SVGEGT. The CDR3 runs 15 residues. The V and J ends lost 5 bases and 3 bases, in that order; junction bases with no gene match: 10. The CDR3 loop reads CASSLRSSGDYEQYF. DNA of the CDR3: TGTGCCAGCAGTCTCCGGTCTAGCGGAGACTACGAGCAGTACTTC.

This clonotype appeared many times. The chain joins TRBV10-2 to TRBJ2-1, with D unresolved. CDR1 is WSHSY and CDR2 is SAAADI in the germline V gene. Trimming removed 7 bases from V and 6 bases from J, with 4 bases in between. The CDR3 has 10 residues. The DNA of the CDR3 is TGCGCCAGCAAGGGCAATGAGCAGTTCTTC. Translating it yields CASKGNEQFF.